The 19 T cell receptor beta chains in this list originate from one sample, sequenced in a study of blood T cell repertoires in COVID-19 (dated by TCRdb to the early 2020s). Libraries came from the immunoSEQ multiplex PCR assay. Entries here come from immuneACCESS through TCRdb and include only in-frame sequences with V and J called. Some clones fail to appear in such tables; in the studies checked, an unresolved V gene covers under half of the shortfall, and the cause of the remainder is unknown. The sample includes about 350,000 clones, with approximately 89% observed a single time. The ten largest clonotypes hold roughly 4% of the sample. Sample: peripheral blood. Receptors were obtained from a woman aged 60-70 years with COVID-19, enrolled during active disease.

This chain connects TRBV10-3 to TRBJ1-2; unclear D gene. Trimming cost V 2 bases and J 6 bases, with 7 bases left between them. CDR3 length: 12 amino acids. Germline CDR1 ENHRY, CDR2 SYGVKD. The CDR3 DNA reads as TGTGCCATCAGTGAGCCCGGGGATGGCTACACCTTC. Translation: CAISEPGDGYTF.

The V gene is TRBV30, the J gene TRBJ2-7; 7 bases are shared with TRBD1. CDR1 GTSNPN and CDR2 SVGIG come from the germline V gene (reference sequence). The CDR3 sequence is 14 residues long. The V segment lost 1 base and the J segment 3 bases; nucleotides outside the gene matches: 6. CDR3 in amino acids: CAWSAGTELYEQYF. For the CDR3, the DNA is TGTGCCTGGAGTGCGGGGACAGAACTCTACGAGCAGTACTTC.

The chain recombines TRBV12-3 or TRBV12-4 with TRBJ2-7; the match to TRBD1 covers 9 bases. The CDR3 is 13 residues long. The V segment lost 6 bases and the J segment 7 bases; nucleotides outside the gene matches: 7. The CDR3 DNA follows: TGTGCCAGCAGGCAGGGACAGGGAAGGGAGCAGTACTTC. Its translation is CASRQGQGREQYF.

V and J are TRBV18 and TRBJ1-4; D gene unclear. In germline, CDR1 is KGHSH, CDR2 LQKENI. The CDR3 contains 15 residues. Between the trimmed V and J ends, which lost 6 bases and 6 bases, there was a span of 17 bases. DNA of the CDR3: TGTGCCAGCTCGACCGGGTCTCCCTGGGATGAAAAACTGTTTTTT. It is translated as CASSTGSPWDEKLFF.

The V gene is TRBV29-1, the J gene TRBJ1-2; 11 nucleotides agree with TRBD1. The CDR3 consists of 12 residues. CDR1 and CDR2 from the germline V gene are SQVTM and ANQGSEA. After removal of 7 bases from V and 8 bases from J, the junction contained 6 bases not matched to a gene. The CDR3: CSGGQGARGYTF. Written as DNA, the CDR3 is TGCAGCGGTGGACAGGGGGCGCGAGGCTACACCTTC. Combining the CDR3 with reference TRBV29-1 and TRBJ1-2 gives the whole variable domain SAVISQKPSRDICQRGTSLTIQCQVDSQVTMMFWYRQQPGQSLTLIATANQGSEATYESGFVIDKFPISRPNLTFSTLTVSNMSPEDSSIYLCSGGQGARGYTFGSGTRLTVV.

V and J are TRBV5-5 and TRBJ2-7; 9 nucleotides line up with TRBD2. Germline V gene sequence: CDR1 SGHKS, CDR2 YYEKEE (reference sequence). This CDR3 region has 15 residues. V lost 2 bases and J lost 3; bases outside the gene matches: 6. The CDR3 nucleotides read TGTGCCAGCAGCTTAAAACTAGCGGGTCTCTACGAGCAGTACTTC. As protein: CASSLKLAGLYEQYF.

V usage is TRBV28 and J usage is TRBJ1-3; D unclear. The V and J ends lost 6 bases and 0 bases respectively, with 12 bases between them. This CDR3 is built from 15 residues. Germline V gives CDR1 MDHEN, CDR2 SYDVKM. The CDR3 loop reads CASSTADNSGNTIYF. The CDR3 DNA is TGTGCCAGCAGCACCGCCGACAACTCTGGAAACACCATATATTTT.

V and J are TRBV7-3 and TRBJ2-3; D ambiguous. The V gene's germline CDR1 is SGHTA and CDR2 FQGTGA. Trimming stripped 2 bases from V and 2 bases from J, with 11 bases between. CDR3 length: 15 amino acids. The DNA for the CDR3 is TGTGCCAGCAGCTTAGGGCATATCGACACAGATACGCAGTATTTT. Protein product: CASSLGHIDTDTQYF.

The chain recombines TRBV3-1 (or the pseudogene TRBV3-2) with TRBJ2-3, with 12 bases aligning to TRBD2. The CDR3 sequence is 17 residues long. After removal of 2 bases from V and 4 bases from J, the junction contained 7 bases not matched to a gene. CDR1 is LGHDT, CDR2 YNNKEL, per germline (reference sequence). CDR3 bases: TGTGCCAGCAGCCAACTAGCGGGGGGGCTAGGATCAGATACGCAGTATTTT. Translating gives CASSQLAGGLGSDTQYF.

This chain uses TRBV7-8 with TRBJ1-1; D not resolved. Trimming cost V 1 base and J 2 bases, with 8 bases left between them. The germline V gene encodes CDR1 SGHVS and CDR2 FQNEAQ. This CDR3 has 14 amino acids. This chain's CDR3 is CASSLVGDNTEAFF. Written as DNA, the CDR3 is TGTGCCAGCAGCTTAGTAGGAGATAACACTGAAGCTTTCTTT.

This sequence joins TRBV6-5 and TRBJ1-1; D possibly corresponds to TRBD1 (5 bases). The germline V and J ends were trimmed by 1 base and 0 bases, with 12 bases remaining between them. The CDR3 is made up of 16 amino acids. The germline CDR1 and CDR2 sequences are MNHEY and SVGAGI. CDR3 sequence reads: CASSYYRQTMNTEAFF. The DNA for the CDR3 is TGTGCCAGCAGTTACTACCGACAGACGATGAACACTGAAGCTTTCTTT.

This clone was recorded once. The chain has TRBV7-2 and TRBJ2-7, with a tentative D call TRBD1 (5 bases). The length of the CDR3 is 14 residues. Germline CDR1 reads SGHTA; CDR2 reads FQGNSA. The V end was cut by 5 bases, the J end by 4 bases, with 15 bases between. The CDR3 DNA sequence: TGTGCCAGCAGCGCTCAGCAGGGCATGTACGAGCAGTACTTC. The encoded protein is CASSAQQGMYEQYF.

The count of this clone is one. The V and J genes are TRBV28 and TRBJ2-7; 9 bases map to TRBD1. The CDR3 is 14 residues long. Germline values: CDR1 MDHEN, CDR2 SYDVKM. Trimming at V came to 7 bases and at J to 7 bases, leaving 11 bases not matched to a gene. The CDR3 DNA sequence: TGTGCCAGCAAGACCCGGGACAGGGTTCGGGAGCAGTACTTC. It yields the protein CASKTRDRVREQYF.

The chain employs TRBV6-5 and TRBJ2-5, with TRBD2 matching 11 bases. Germline V gene data show CDR1 as MNHEY and CDR2 as SVGAGI. The V and J ends lost 6 bases and 5 bases, in that order; junction bases with no gene match: 5. This CDR3 contains 14 residues. CDR3 nucleotide sequence: TGTGCCAGCAGGGGCGGACTAGCGGGCGAGACCCAGTACTTC. Protein sequence: CASRGGLAGETQYF.

Here the CDR3 reads CASSLDVRDKGYTF. The CDR3 DNA sequence: TGTGCCAGCAGCTTAGATGTCAGGGATAAAGGCTACACCTTC. The chain employs TRBV11-2 and TRBJ1-2; maybe TRBD1 (5 bases). The CDR3 totals 14 residues. Germline V gene data show CDR1 as SGHAT and CDR2 as FQNNGV. The V and J ends lost 0 bases and 8 bases respectively, with 13 bases between them.

V and J are TRBV10-3 and TRBJ1-2; D is undetermined. From germline, CDR1 is ENHRY and CDR2 SYGVKD. V lost 7 bases and J 1 base, leaving 7 bases between the germline ends. This CDR3 is built from 12 residues. The CDR3 nucleotides are TGTGCCATCAACGGGGATAACTATGGCTACACCTTC. Translated, it gives CAINGDNYGYTF.

The chain carries TRBV3-1 (or the pseudogene TRBV3-2) and TRBJ1-2, with 7 positions matching TRBD1. V lost 6 bases to trimming and J lost 0 bases; unmatched junction nucleotides: 13. The CDR3 has 17 amino acids. CDR1 and CDR2 (germline): LGHDT, YNNKEL (reference sequence). In DNA form, the CDR3 reads TGTGCCAGCAGACAACTTGTAGCGACAGGGACTAACTATGGCTACACCTTC. It specifies CASRQLVATGTNYGYTF.

The genes are TRBV28 and TRBJ1-1, with a weak D call TRBD1 (6 bases). Trimming removed 4 bases at V and 4 bases at J, with 16 bases between. The CDR3 sequence is 15 residues long. Germline CDR1 and CDR2: MDHEN and SYDVKM. CDR3 coding DNA: TGTGCCAGCAGTTCTCTGGACAGCCCCCTCACTGAAGCTTTCTTT. This encodes CASSSLDSPLTEAFF.

The gene calls are TRBV3-1 (or the pseudogene TRBV3-2) and TRBJ1-2; TRBD1 matches 8 bases. Per the germline V gene, CDR1 is LGHDT and CDR2 is YNNKEL (reference sequence). Trimming removed 2 bases from V and 3 bases from J; junction bases left unmatched: 5. This CDR3 comprises 15 residues. For the CDR3, the DNA is TGTGCCAGCAGCCAAACAGGGGGGATATACTATGGCTACACCTTC. Protein sequence: CASSQTGGIYYGYTF.